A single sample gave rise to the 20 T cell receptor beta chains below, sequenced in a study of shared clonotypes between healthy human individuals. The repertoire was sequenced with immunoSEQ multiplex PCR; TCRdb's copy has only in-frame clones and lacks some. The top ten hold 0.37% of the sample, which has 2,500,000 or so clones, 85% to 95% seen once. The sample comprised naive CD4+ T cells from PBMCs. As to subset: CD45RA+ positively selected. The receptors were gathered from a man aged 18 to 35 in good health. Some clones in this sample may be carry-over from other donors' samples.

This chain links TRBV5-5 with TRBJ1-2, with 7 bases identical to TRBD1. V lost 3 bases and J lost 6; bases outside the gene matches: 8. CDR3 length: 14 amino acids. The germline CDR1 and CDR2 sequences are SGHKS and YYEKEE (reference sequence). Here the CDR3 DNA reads TGTGCCAGCAGCTGGACGACAGGGACGAATGGCTACACCTTC. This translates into CASSWTTGTNGYTF.

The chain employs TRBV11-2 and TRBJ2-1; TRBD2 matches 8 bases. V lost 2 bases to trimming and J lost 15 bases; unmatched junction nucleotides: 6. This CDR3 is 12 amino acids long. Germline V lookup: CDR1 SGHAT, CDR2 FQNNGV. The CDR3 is CASSLMGLVPFF. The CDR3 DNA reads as TGTGCCAGCAGCTTAATGGGACTAGTTCCGTTCTTC.

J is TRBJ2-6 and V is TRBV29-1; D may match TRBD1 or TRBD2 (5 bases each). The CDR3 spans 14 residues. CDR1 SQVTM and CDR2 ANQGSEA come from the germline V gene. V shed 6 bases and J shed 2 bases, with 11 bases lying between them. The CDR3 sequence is CSVARGTGANVLTF. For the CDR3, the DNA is TGCAGCGTGGCCCGGGGCACTGGGGCCAACGTCCTGACTTTC.

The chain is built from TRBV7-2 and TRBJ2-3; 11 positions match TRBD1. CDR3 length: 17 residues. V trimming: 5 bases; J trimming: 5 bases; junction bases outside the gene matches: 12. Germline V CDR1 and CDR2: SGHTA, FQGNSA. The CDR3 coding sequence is TGTGCCAGCAGCCGCGGACAGGGGGCTAGCGGGCGAGATACGCAGTATTTT. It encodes CASSRGQGASGRDTQYF.

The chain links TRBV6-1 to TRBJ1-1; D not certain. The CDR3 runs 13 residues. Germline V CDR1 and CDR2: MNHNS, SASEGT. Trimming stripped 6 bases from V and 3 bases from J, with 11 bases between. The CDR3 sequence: CASSANWDTEAFF. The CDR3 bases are TGTGCCAGCAGCGCTAATTGGGACACTGAAGCTTTCTTT.

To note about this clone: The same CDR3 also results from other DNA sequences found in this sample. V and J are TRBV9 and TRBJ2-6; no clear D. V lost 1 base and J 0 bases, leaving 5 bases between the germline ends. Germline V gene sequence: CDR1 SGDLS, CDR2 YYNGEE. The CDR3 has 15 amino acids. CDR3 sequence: CASSVRSSGANVLTF. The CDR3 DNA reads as TGTGCCAGCAGCGTACGATCCTCTGGGGCCAACGTCCTGACTTTC.

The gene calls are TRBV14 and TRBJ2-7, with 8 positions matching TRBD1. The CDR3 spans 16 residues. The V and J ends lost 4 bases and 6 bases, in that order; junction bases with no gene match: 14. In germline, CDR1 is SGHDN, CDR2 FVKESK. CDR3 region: CASSPLGSQGAAEQYF. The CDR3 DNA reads TGTGCCAGCAGCCCCCTCGGGTCGCAGGGGGCGGCCGAGCAGTACTTC.

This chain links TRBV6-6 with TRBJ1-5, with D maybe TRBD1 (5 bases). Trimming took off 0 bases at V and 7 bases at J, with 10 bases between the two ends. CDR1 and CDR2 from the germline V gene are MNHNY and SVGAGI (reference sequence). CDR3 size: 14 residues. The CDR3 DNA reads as TGTGCCAGCAGTTACTCGACCCCAGGGCAGCCCCAGCATTTT. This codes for CASSYSTPGQPQHF.

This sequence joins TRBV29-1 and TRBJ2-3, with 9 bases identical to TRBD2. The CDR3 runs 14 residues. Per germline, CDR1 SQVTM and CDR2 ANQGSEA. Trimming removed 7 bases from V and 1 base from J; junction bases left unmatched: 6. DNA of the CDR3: TGCAGCGCGGCCAGGACTAGCGGCACAGATACGCAGTATTTT. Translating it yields CSAARTSGTDTQYF.

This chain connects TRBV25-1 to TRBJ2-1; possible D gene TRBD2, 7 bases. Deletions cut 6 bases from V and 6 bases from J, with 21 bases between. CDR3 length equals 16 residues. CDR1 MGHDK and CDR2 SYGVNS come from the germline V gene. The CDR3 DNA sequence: TGTGCCAGCAGGGACAAGGGGGGGGCGTCGGTCAATGAGCAGTTCTTC. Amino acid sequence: CASRDKGGASVNEQFF.

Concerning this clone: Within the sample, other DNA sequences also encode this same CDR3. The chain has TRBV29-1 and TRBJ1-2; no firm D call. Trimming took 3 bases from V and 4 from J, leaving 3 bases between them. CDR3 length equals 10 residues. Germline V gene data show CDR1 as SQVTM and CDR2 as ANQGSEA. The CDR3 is CSVDSYGYTF. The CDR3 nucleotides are TGCAGCGTTGATAGCTATGGCTACACCTTC.

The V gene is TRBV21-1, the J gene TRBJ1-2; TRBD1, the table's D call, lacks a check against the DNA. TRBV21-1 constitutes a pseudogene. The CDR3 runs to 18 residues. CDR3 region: CASSTDKGQQGISYGYTF. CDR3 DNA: TGTGCCAGCAGCACCGACAAAGGACAACAGGGCATCAGCTATGGCTACACCTTC.

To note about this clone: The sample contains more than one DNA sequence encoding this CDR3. CDR3 sequence: CASSIPVITGELFF. CDR3 DNA: TGTGCCAGTAGTATTCCGGTAATCACCGGGGAGCTGTTTTTT. The V and J genes are TRBV19 and TRBJ2-2, with D unresolved. CDR1 LNHDA and CDR2 SQIVND come from the germline V gene (reference sequence). V was shortened by 3 bases and J by 4 bases, with 9 bases between the two germline ends. The CDR3 runs 14 residues.

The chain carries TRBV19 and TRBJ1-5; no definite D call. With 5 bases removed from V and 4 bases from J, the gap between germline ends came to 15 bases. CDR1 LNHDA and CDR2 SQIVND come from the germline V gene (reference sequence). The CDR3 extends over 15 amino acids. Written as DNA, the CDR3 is TGTGCCAGTAGTGCCACATTTCGCGGAAATCAGCCCCAGCATTTT. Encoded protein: CASSATFRGNQPQHF.

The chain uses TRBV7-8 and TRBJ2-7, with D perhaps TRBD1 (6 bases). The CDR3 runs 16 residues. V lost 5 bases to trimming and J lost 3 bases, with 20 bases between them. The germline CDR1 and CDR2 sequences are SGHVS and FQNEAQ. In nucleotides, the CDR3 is TGTGCCAGCAGCACACCTACAGGGAGAAGTAACTACGAGCAGTACTTC. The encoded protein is CASSTPTGRSNYEQYF.

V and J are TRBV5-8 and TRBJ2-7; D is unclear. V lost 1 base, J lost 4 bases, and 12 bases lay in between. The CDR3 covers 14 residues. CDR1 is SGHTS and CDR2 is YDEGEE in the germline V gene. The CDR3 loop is CASSLYSARYEQYF. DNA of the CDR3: TGTGCCAGCAGCTTGTACAGTGCCCGGTACGAGCAGTACTTC.

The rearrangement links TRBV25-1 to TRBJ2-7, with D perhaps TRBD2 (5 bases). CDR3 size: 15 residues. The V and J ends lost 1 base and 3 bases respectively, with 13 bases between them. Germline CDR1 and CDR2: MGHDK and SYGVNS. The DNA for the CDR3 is TGTGCCAGCAGTGAATCCCGATCGGGAAACTACGAGCAGTACTTC. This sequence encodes CASSESRSGNYEQYF.

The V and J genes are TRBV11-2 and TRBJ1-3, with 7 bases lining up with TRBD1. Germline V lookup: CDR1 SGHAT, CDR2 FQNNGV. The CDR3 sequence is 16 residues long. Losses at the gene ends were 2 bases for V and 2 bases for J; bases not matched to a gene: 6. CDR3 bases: TGTGCCAGCAGCTTAAGGGAAGGGGGCACTGGAAACACCATATATTTT. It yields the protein CASSLREGGTGNTIYF. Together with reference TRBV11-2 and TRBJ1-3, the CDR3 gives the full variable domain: EAGVAQSPRYKIIEKRQSVAFWCNPISGHATLYWYQQILGQGPKLLIQFQNNGVVDDSQLPKDRFSAERLKGVDSTLKIQPAKLEDSAVYLCASSLREGGTGNTIYFGEGSWLTVV.

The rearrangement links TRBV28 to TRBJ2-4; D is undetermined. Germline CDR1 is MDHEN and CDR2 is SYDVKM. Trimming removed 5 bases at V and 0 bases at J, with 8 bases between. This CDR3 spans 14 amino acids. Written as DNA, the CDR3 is TGTGCCAGCAGTGTGCCGTCAGCCAAAAACATTCAGTACTTC. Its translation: CASSVPSAKNIQYF.

In nucleotides, the CDR3 is TGTGCCAGTAGTTCTACAGGGGCCGGCGAGCAGTACTTC. It is translated as CASSSTGAGEQYF. The chain joins TRBV19 to TRBJ2-7; 7 bases map to TRBD1. CDR3 length: 13 residues. From germline, CDR1 is LNHDA and CDR2 SQIVND (reference sequence). The V and J ends lost 5 bases and 6 bases, in that order; junction bases with no gene match: 7.